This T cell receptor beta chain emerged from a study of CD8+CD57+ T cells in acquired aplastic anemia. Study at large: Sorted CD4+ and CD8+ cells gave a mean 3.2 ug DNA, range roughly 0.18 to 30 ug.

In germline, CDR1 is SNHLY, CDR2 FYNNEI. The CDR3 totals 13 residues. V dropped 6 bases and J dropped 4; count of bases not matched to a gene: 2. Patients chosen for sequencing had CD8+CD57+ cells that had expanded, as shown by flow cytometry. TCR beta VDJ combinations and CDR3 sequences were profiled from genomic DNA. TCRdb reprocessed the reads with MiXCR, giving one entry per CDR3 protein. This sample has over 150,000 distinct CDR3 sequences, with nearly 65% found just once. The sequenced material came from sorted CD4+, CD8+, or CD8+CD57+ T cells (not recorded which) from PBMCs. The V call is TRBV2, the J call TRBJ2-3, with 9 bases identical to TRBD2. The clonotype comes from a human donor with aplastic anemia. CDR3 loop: CASRREGPDTQYF. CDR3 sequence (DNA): TGTGCCAGCAGGCGGGAGGGCCCAGATACGCAGTATTTT.